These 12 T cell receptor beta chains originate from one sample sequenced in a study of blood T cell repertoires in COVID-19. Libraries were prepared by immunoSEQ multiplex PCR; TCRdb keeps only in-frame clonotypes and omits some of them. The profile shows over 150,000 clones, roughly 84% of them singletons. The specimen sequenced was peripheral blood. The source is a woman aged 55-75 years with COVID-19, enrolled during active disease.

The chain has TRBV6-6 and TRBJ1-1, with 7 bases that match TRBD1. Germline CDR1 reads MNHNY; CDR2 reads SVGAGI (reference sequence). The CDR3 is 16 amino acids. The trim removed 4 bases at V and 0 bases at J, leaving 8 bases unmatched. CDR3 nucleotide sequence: TGTGCCAGCAGTTCCTACCCGACAGGGATGAACACTGAAGCTTTCTTT. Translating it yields CASSSYPTGMNTEAFF.

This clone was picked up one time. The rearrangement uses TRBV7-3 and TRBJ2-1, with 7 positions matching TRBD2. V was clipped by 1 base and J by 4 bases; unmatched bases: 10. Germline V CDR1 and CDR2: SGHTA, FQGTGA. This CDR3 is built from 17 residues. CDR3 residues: CASSLNPPASGYNEQFF. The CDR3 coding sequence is TGTGCCAGCAGCTTAAACCCCCCGGCTAGCGGATACAATGAGCAGTTCTTC.

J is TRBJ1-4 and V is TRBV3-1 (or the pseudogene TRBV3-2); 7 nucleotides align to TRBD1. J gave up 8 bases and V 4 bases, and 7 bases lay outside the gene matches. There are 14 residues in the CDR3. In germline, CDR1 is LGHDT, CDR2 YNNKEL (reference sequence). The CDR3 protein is CASSPSRGREKLFF. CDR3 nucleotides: TGTGCCAGCAGCCCATCTAGGGGGCGGGAAAAACTGTTTTTT.

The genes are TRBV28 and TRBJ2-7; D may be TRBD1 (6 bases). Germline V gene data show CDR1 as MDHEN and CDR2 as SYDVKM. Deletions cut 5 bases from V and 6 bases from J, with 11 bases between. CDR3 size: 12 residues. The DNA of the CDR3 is TGTGCCAGCAGTCCGACAGGTTTCGAGCAGTACTTC. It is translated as CASSPTGFEQYF. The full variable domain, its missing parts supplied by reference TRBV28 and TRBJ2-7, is DVKVTQSSRYLVKRTGEKVFLECVQDMDHENMFWYRQDPGLGLRLIYFSYDVKMKEKGDIPEGYSVSREKKERFSLILESASTNQTSMYLCASSPTGFEQYFGPGTRLTVT.

For the CDR3, the DNA is TGTGCCAGTAGTCGGACTTCCTACTCCTACGAGCAGTACTTC. It yields the protein CASSRTSYSYEQYF. This rearrangement joins TRBV19 to TRBJ2-7; D perhaps matches TRBD2 (5 bases). Per the germline V gene, CDR1 is LNHDA and CDR2 is SQIVND (reference sequence). The CDR3 sequence is 14 residues long. V dropped 5 bases and J dropped 0 bases, with 11 bases sitting between them.

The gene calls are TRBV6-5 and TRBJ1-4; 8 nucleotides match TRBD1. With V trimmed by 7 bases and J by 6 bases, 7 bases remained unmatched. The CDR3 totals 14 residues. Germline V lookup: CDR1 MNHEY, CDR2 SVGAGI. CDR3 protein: CASNSQGADEKLFF. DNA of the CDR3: TGTGCCAGCAATTCTCAGGGGGCGGATGAAAAACTGTTTTTT.

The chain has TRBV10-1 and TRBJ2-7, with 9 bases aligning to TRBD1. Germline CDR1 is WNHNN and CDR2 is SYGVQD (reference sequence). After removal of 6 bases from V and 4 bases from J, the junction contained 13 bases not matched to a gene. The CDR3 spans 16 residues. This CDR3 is CASSVWDDRGLYEQYV. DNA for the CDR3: TGCGCCAGCAGCGTGTGGGACGACAGGGGGTTATACGAGCAGTACGTC.

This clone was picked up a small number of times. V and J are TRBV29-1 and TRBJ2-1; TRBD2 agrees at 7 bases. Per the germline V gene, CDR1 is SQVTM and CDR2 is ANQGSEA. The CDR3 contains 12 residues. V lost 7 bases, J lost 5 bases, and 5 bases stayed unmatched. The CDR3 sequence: CSANLADNEQFF. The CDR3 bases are TGCAGCGCTAACCTAGCGGACAATGAGCAGTTCTTC.

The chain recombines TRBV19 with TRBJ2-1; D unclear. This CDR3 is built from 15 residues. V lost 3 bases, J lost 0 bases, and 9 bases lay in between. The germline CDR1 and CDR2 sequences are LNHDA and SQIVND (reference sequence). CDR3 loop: CASSIVPSSYNEQFF. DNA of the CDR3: TGTGCCAGTAGTATTGTCCCGAGCTCCTACAATGAGCAGTTCTTC.

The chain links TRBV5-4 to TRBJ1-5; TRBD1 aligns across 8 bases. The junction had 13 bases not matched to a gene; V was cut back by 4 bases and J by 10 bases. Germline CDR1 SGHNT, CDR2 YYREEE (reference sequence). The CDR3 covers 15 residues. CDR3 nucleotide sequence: TGTGCCAGCAGCCTCGACAGGGGCGGTGCAGGACCCCAGCATTTT. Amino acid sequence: CASSLDRGGAGPQHF.

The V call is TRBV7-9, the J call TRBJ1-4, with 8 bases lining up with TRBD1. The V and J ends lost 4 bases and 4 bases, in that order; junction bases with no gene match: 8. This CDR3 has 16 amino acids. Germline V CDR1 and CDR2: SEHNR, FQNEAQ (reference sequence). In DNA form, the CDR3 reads TGTGCCAGCAGCTCCACAGGGGGACTTATTAATGAAAAACTGTTTTTT. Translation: CASSSTGGLINEKLFF.

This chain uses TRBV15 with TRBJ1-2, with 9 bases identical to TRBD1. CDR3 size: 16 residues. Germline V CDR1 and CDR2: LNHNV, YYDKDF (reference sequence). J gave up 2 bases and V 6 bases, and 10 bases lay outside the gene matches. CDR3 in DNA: TGTGCCACCAGGGGACGGGACAGGGAATTGAACTATGGCTACACCTTC. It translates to CATRGRDRELNYGYTF. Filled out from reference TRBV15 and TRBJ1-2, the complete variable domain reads DAMVIQNPRYQVTQFGKPVTLSCSQTLNHNVMYWYQQKSSQAPKLLFHYYDKDFNNEADTPDNFQSRRPNTSFCFLDIRSPGLGDTAMYLCATRGRDRELNYGYTFGSGTRLTVV.